This T cell receptor (beta chain) was retrieved from a study of early T cells in non-severe SARS-CoV-2 infection. Turning to the study itself: With bulk RNA from unsorted whole blood as input, sequencing yielded unpaired chains.

Individually, cDNA molecules had unique molecular identifiers attached to them. One entry per CDR3 protein, called by TCRdb with MiXCR from the 5' RACE reads. The table lists about 60,000 distinct CDR3 sequences, about 12% of them singletons. This clonotype was detected only a few times. Antigen specificity is unknown. Overall study findings and caveats: Using VDJdb, the matching emphasized anti-spike CD8 responses while missing private and CD4 specificities.

This CDR3 contains 16 residues. The germline CDR1 and CDR2 sequences are SGHTA and FQGNSA. The junction had 9 bases not matched to a gene; V was cut back by 5 bases and J by 2 bases. Sequenced input: whole blood. The V call is TRBV7-2, the J call TRBJ1-3; 7 nucleotides align to TRBD1. This receptor was identified in an adult who was a healthcare worker with PCR-confirmed SARS-CoV-2 infection or an uninfected control (not recorded which). Here the CDR3 reads CASSPRRTGTGNTIYF. The CDR3 bases are TGTGCCAGCAGCCCACGAAGGACAGGCACTGGAAACACCATATATTTT.